This TCR beta chain was sequenced for a study of T-cell reconstitution after alpha-beta-depleted transplantation in children. Study-level findings and limits: Once a year had passed after transplant, T-cell counts and diversity came mostly from newly produced T cells. Surviving recipient cells, namely T cells and thymic progenitors, were the source of high day-60 TCRbeta diversity in some patients. About two months after transplant, alpha-beta T cells reportedly came from several hundred expanded graft clones.

The CDR3 is made up of 16 amino acids. Germline assignment: CDR1 SGHDT and CDR2 YYEEEE. V was clipped by 4 bases and J by 7 bases; unmatched bases: 13. With regard to this clonotype: The antigen remains unidentified.

Unique molecular identifiers were used to barcode this TCRbeta library. TCRdb reanalysed the PCR reads using MiXCR and keeps one entry per CDR3 protein. The sample yields 300,000 to 350,000 distinct CDR3 sequences, around 15% seen once. The V call is TRBV5-6, the J call TRBJ2-7; 11 bases agree with TRBD2. The receptor was derived from a male patient between 2 and 9 years old who had a stem cell transplant for acute lymphoblastic leukemia, so the T cells may come from the graft donor. The source material was PBMCs, mostly from graft donor cells, sampled 360 days after TCRalphabeta/CD19-depleted stem cell transplant. DNA for the CDR3: TGTGCCAGCAGCAGGGTCTTAGCGGGAGGGCCATCGGAGCAGTACTTC. Protein sequence: CASSRVLAGGPSEQYF.